The 30 T cell receptor beta chains below were found in one sample sequenced in a study of T-cell reconstitution after alpha-beta-depleted transplantation in children. Unique molecular identifiers were incorporated during preparation of the TCRbeta library. One entry per CDR3 protein results from TCRdb running MiXCR on the PCR reads. Of 100,000 or so distinct CDR3 sequences listed, roughly 15% were seen once; the top ten hold 20%. The input for sequencing was PBMCs, mostly from graft donor cells, taken 180 days after TCRalphabeta/CD19-depleted stem cell transplant. These receptors all come from a male patient aged 2-9 years who had a stem cell transplant for acute lymphoblastic leukemia, so the T cells may come from the graft donor.

There are a few counts of this clonotype. The V gene is TRBV20-1, the J gene TRBJ2-7; 8 bases align to TRBD1. Germline V gene sequence: CDR1 DFQATT, CDR2 SNEGSKA (reference sequence). V shed 2 bases and J 3 bases; nucleotides not matched to a gene: 6. The length of the CDR3 is 14 residues. CDR3 region: CSARSDRVGYEQYF. For the CDR3, the DNA is TGCAGTGCTAGATCGGACAGGGTTGGCTACGAGCAGTACTTC.

This clonotype was seen a handful of times. The J gene is TRBJ2-4, the V gene TRBV27; unclear D gene. CDR3 size: 13 residues. Per the germline V gene, CDR1 is MNHEY and CDR2 is SMNVEV (reference sequence). V dropped 4 bases and J dropped 3 bases, with 7 bases sitting between them. CDR3 region: CASSWSVKNIQYF. The CDR3 region has the DNA TGTGCCAGCAGTTGGTCGGTCAAAAACATTCAGTACTTC.

This sequence joins TRBV7-8 and TRBJ1-1; no firm D call. CDR1 is SGHVS, CDR2 FQNEAQ, per germline. The CDR3 extends over 14 amino acids. Trimming removed 5 bases at V and 0 bases at J, with 10 bases between. CDR3 protein: CASSPRALNTEAFF. The CDR3 region has the DNA TGTGCCAGCAGCCCGAGGGCTTTGAACACTGAAGCTTTCTTT.

This clonotype was picked up a small number of times. The chain links TRBV6-5 to TRBJ2-1; maybe TRBD2 (6 bases). Trimming stripped 2 bases from V and 10 bases from J, with 18 bases between. Per the germline V gene, CDR1 is MNHEY and CDR2 is SVGAGI. This CDR3 is built from 15 residues. The CDR3 DNA follows: TGTGCCAGCAGTTACCGGGACTCCATTATTAGCGAGCAGTTCTTC. It yields the protein CASSYRDSIISEQFF.

This clonotype has only a few counts. The V gene is TRBV7-2, the J gene TRBJ2-5; D call uncertain. Trimming stripped 0 bases from V and 3 bases from J, with 5 bases between. CDR1 and CDR2 (germline): SGHTA, FQGNSA. The CDR3 loop spans 13 amino acids. The CDR3 protein is CASSLAEEETQYF. The CDR3 DNA follows: TGTGCCAGCAGCTTAGCTGAGGAAGAGACCCAGTACTTC.

This clonotype has only a few counts. J is TRBJ2-5 and V is TRBV7-9; D uncertain. V dropped 7 bases and J dropped 4 bases, with 7 bases sitting between them. The CDR3 spans 11 residues. From germline, CDR1 is SEHNR and CDR2 FQNEAQ (reference sequence). For the CDR3, the DNA is TGTGCCAGCACCAGTGGAGAGACCCAGTACTTC. Translation: CASTSGETQYF.

Comment on this clonotype: Since no conserved phenylalanine or tryptophan closes the CDR3, a read error is the likely cause. The rearrangement links TRBV7-2 to TRBJ2-1; the match to TRBD2 covers 12 bases. The CDR3 has 17 residues. The J segment lost 4 bases and the V segment lost 4 bases, leaving 8 bases of the junction unmatched. Per germline, CDR1 SGHTA and CDR2 FQGNSA. DNA of the CDR3: TGTGCCAGCAGCTCCACTTCTACTAGCGGGGGGTACAATGAGCAGTTCATC. It specifies CASSSTSTSGGYNEQFI.

The V and J genes are TRBV5-5 and TRBJ1-2, with no clear D. The V and J ends lost 0 bases and 4 bases respectively, with 13 bases between them. Germline V gene lookup returns CDR1 SGHKS and CDR2 YYEKEE (reference sequence). This CDR3 has 15 residues. CDR3 DNA sequence: TGTGCCAGCAGCTTGGTCGGGCAAGAGCTCTATGGCTACACCTTC. As protein: CASSLVGQELYGYTF.

Many counts were recorded for this clonotype. The chain recombines TRBV29-1 with TRBJ2-3; 9 bases are shared with TRBD1. The CDR3 runs 14 residues. Germline V gene lookup returns CDR1 SQVTM and CDR2 ANQGSEA. V shed 7 bases and J 3 bases; nucleotides not matched to a gene: 8. CDR3 coding DNA: TGCAGCGCTACCACAGGGGGCATAACAGATACGCAGTATTTT. Amino acids: CSATTGGITDTQYF.

This clonotype was counted a few times. The V call is TRBV20-1, the J call TRBJ1-1, with D perhaps matching TRBD1 (6 bases). CDR3 length equals 12 residues. Germline CDR1 reads DFQATT; CDR2 reads SNEGSKA (reference sequence). The germline V and J ends were trimmed by 0 bases and 11 bases, with 13 bases remaining between them. The CDR3 region is CSARDSGGRAFF. The DNA for the CDR3 is TGCAGTGCTAGAGATTCGGGGGGCCGGGCTTTCTTT.

The chain employs TRBV20-1 and TRBJ1-5; 8 bases match TRBD1. V dropped 2 bases and J dropped 2; count of bases not matched to a gene: 2. Germline CDR1 is DFQATT and CDR2 is SNEGSKA (reference sequence). CDR3 size: 14 residues. The CDR3 region is CSARTQGGNQPQHF. The CDR3 DNA reads TGCAGTGCTAGAACACAGGGGGGCAATCAGCCCCAGCATTTT.

The rearrangement joins TRBV12-3 or TRBV12-4 to TRBJ1-2; D remains unclear. Deletions cut 3 bases from V and 5 bases from J, with 10 bases between. This CDR3 spans 13 amino acids. CDR3 residues: CASSLSRFYGYTF. The CDR3 nucleotides are TGTGCCAGCAGTTTGAGCAGGTTTTATGGCTACACCTTC.

This clonotype showed up just a few times. This chain uses TRBV29-1 with TRBJ1-3; D not certain. The CDR3 totals 13 residues. Trimming removed 6 bases from V and 1 base from J, with 10 bases in between. Germline CDR1 SQVTM, CDR2 ANQGSEA. In nucleotides, the CDR3 is TGCAGCGTGGAACTTTCATCTGGAAACACCATATATTTT. It codes for CSVELSSGNTIYF.

The gene calls are TRBV7-9 and TRBJ2-7; the D gene is possibly TRBD2 (7 bases). V lost 4 bases to trimming and J lost 2 bases, with 12 bases between them. Germline CDR1 reads SEHNR; CDR2 reads FQNEAQ (reference sequence). The CDR3 is made up of 14 amino acids. The CDR3 reads CASSSRGRPYEQYF. CDR3 DNA sequence: TGTGCCAGCAGCTCGCGGGGGCGCCCCTACGAGCAGTACTTC.

This clonotype was observed a handful of times. This sequence joins TRBV27 and TRBJ1-2; no clear D gene. V was clipped by 3 bases and J by 0 bases, with 14 bases between them. The CDR3 runs to 16 residues. Germline CDR1 MNHEY, CDR2 SMNVEV (reference sequence). This CDR3 reads CASSFGITTTNYGYTF. The DNA of the CDR3 is TGTGCCAGCAGTTTTGGGATTACGACTACTAACTATGGCTACACCTTC.

This chain joins TRBV3-1 and TRBJ2-7, with D possibly TRBD1 on 6 matching bases. Germline CDR1 and CDR2: LGHDT and YNNKEL (reference sequence). This CDR3 is built from 15 residues. Between the trimmed V and J ends, which lost 4 bases and 5 bases, there was a span of 18 bases. The CDR3 region has the DNA TGTGCCAGCAGCCTTCGCAACAGGGCGAGTGACGAGCAGTACTTC. Protein: CASSLRNRASDEQYF.

The sample holds many counts of this clonotype. The chain links TRBV4-1 to TRBJ2-7; D is unclear. The V gene lost 4 bases and the J gene lost 2 bases, with 12 bases spanning the gap. Germline CDR1 MGHRA, CDR2 YSYEKL. The CDR3 has 14 residues. The CDR3 is CASSPYRGAYEQYF. CDR3 coding DNA: TGCGCCAGCAGCCCATACAGAGGTGCCTACGAGCAGTACTTC.

V and J are TRBV6-1 and TRBJ2-7; D possibly corresponds to TRBD2 (7 bases). The CDR3 loop spans 15 amino acids. V gave up 6 bases and J gave up 0 bases, with 15 bases separating them. From germline, CDR1 is MNHNS and CDR2 SASEGT. The CDR3 DNA sequence: TGTGCCAGCAGGCTCAGGGGCGGGAGCTCCTACGAGCAGTACTTC. Residues: CASRLRGGSSYEQYF.

This clonotype was observed at least ten times. The chain is built from TRBV28 and TRBJ2-7; possible D gene TRBD1, 6 bases. This CDR3 has 18 residues. CDR1 MDHEN and CDR2 SYDVKM come from the germline V gene. V lost 10 bases and J lost 3, with 31 bases in between. CDR3 protein: CATKPNPGHLRDRYEQYF. CDR3 sequence (DNA): TGTGCCACTAAGCCCAATCCGGGACATCTTAGGGATCGCTACGAGCAGTACTTC.

This clonotype was seen only a few times. V and J are TRBV7-8 and TRBJ2-5, with 10 bases that match TRBD2. Unmatched junction bases numbered 12, after V lost 5 bases and J lost 9 bases. The CDR3 is 15 residues long. Germline V CDR1 and CDR2: SGHVS, FQNEAQ. The CDR3, as DNA: TGTGCCAGCAGCCTGGGACTAGCGAAGTCTAAGGCCCAGTACTTC. Its translation: CASSLGLAKSKAQYF.

The J gene is TRBJ2-7, the V gene TRBV10-3; D gene ambiguous. This CDR3 has 12 residues. Germline CDR1 ENHRY, CDR2 SYGVKD. With 3 bases removed from V and 4 bases from J, the gap between germline ends came to 7 bases. The CDR3 spells CAISDQAYEQYF. The CDR3 DNA is TGTGCCATCAGTGACCAGGCGTACGAGCAGTACTTC.

This clonotype appeared many times. The rearrangement uses TRBV29-1 and TRBJ2-5, with unresolved D. This CDR3 region has 13 residues. V gave up 7 bases and J gave up 7 bases, with 19 bases separating them. Germline V gene lookup returns CDR1 SQVTM and CDR2 ANQGSEA. The CDR3 region is CSAGPAFPGTQYF. The CDR3 DNA reads TGCAGCGCCGGTCCTGCGTTTCCAGGGACCCAGTACTTC.

The V and J genes are TRBV20-1 and TRBJ2-5; no clear D. V lost 0 bases, J lost 7 bases, and 15 bases lay in between. In germline, CDR1 is DFQATT, CDR2 SNEGSKA (reference sequence). The CDR3 extends over 14 amino acids. The CDR3 loop reads CSARDPVGPGTQYF. The CDR3 DNA reads as TGCAGTGCTAGAGATCCTGTAGGGCCGGGGACCCAGTACTTC.

The chain employs TRBV4-2 and TRBJ2-3, with D perhaps TRBD1 or TRBD2 (6 bases each). CDR1 and CDR2 (germline): LGHNA, YNFKEQ. The CDR3 extends over 16 amino acids. Deletions cut 4 bases from V and 2 bases from J, with 16 bases between. CDR3 sequence: CASSLIRGPFTDTQYF. CDR3 nucleotides: TGTGCCAGCAGCCTCATACGGGGGCCGTTCACAGATACGCAGTATTTT.

Relative to its sample, this clonotype is medium-sized. The genes are TRBV3-1 and TRBJ2-1; D gene ambiguous. Deletions cut 1 base from V and 9 bases from J, with 7 bases between. Per the germline V gene, CDR1 is LGHDT and CDR2 is YNNKEL (reference sequence). The CDR3 sequence is 12 residues long. DNA of the CDR3: TGTGCCAGCAGCCAAGGTCGTCGTGAGCAGTTCTTC. It is translated as CASSQGRREQFF.

This clonotype was seen a handful of times. The chain uses TRBV5-8 and TRBJ1-2; weak D call: TRBD1 (6 bases). The germline V gene encodes CDR1 SGHTS and CDR2 YDEGEE. V lost 4 bases and J lost 4, with 11 bases in between. CDR3 length: 13 residues. The CDR3 sequence is CASSLAGVYGYTF. CDR3 bases: TGTGCCAGCAGCCTTGCAGGGGTCTATGGCTACACCTTC. Together with reference TRBV5-8 and TRBJ1-2, the CDR3 gives the full variable domain: EAGVTQSPTHLIKTRGQQATLRCSPISGHTSVYWYQQALGLGLQFLLWYDEGEERNRGNFPPRFSGRQFPNYSSELNVNALELEDSALYLCASSLAGVYGYTFGSGTRLTVV.

There are a few counts of this clonotype. The chain carries TRBV5-4 and TRBJ2-3, with 11 bases identical to TRBD1. Germline V lookup: CDR1 SGHNT, CDR2 YYREEE (reference sequence). This CDR3 has 16 amino acids. Germline trimming cut 4 bases from V and 4 bases from J; bases unmatched to any gene: 8. The CDR3 nucleotides read TGTGCCAGCAGCACACCGGGACAGGGGGGCCCAGATACGCAGTATTTT. Residues: CASSTPGQGGPDTQYF.

This clonotype was counted between two and nine times. The rearrangement links TRBV4-3 to TRBJ1-1; D gene unclear. V was trimmed by 1 base and J by 1 base, leaving 10 bases between them. This CDR3 is 15 amino acids long. Per the germline V gene, CDR1 is LGHNA and CDR2 is YSLEER. For the CDR3, the DNA is TGCGCCAGCAGCCAAGCTCACCGATCGAACACTGAAGCTTTCTTT. This translates into CASSQAHRSNTEAFF.

This chain joins TRBV12-3 or TRBV12-4 and TRBJ1-1; D ambiguous. CDR3 size: 13 residues. The V end was cut by 3 bases, the J end by 3 bases, with 8 bases between. The CDR3: CASSLREDTEAFF. CDR3 nucleotide sequence: TGTGCCAGCAGTTTGAGGGAGGACACTGAAGCTTTCTTT.

This clonotype showed up just a few times. The chain is built from TRBV6-5 and TRBJ2-1; 9 bases align to TRBD2. Germline V gene lookup returns CDR1 MNHEY and CDR2 SVGAGI. The trim removed 2 bases at V and 9 bases at J, leaving 8 bases unmatched. CDR3 length: 15 residues. The CDR3 region is CASSYGAGGPFEQFF. The DNA of the CDR3 is TGTGCCAGCAGTTACGGGGCGGGGGGGCCTTTTGAGCAGTTCTTC.